The 16 T cell receptor beta chains listed next were all sequenced from one sample in a study of response to subunit inactivated influenza vaccine. TCRdb reprocessed the RT-PCR reads via MiXCR and lists one record per CDR3 protein. The table lists 500,000 to 550,000 distinct CDR3 sequences, approximately 20% of them singletons, with 2.5% to 3% in the top ten. The same data also contributed to another study, on T cells expressing NK-cell markers. Per that paper: Libraries used 5'RACE template switching adding universal primer site and UMIs.

Sequences were derived from CD4+ T cells sorted from PBMCs, sampled 11 to 12 days after vaccination. These receptor sequences come from a middle-aged man who received an inactivated influenza vaccine.

The chain recombines TRBV18 with TRBJ2-7; possibly TRBD1 or TRBD2 for D (5 bases each). The CDR3 has 14 amino acids. Trimming cost V 4 bases and J 3 bases, with 13 bases left between them. CDR1 is KGHSH, CDR2 LQKENI, per germline. The CDR3, as DNA: TGTGCCAGCTCACTAACCGGGACGGACTACGAGCAGTACTTC. As protein: CASSLTGTDYEQYF.

This clonotype appeared a few times. The chain carries TRBV12-3 or TRBV12-4 and TRBJ1-6, with a tentative D call TRBD1 (6 bases). Trimming took 6 bases from V and 8 from J, leaving 14 bases between them. CDR3 length: 14 amino acids. The CDR3 coding sequence is TGTGCCAGCAGCAAACAGGGTTGGGATTCACCCCTCCACTTT. It yields the protein CASSKQGWDSPLHF.

The V gene is TRBV6-1, the J gene TRBJ1-5, with D tentatively TRBD1 (6 bases). CDR3 length equals 16 residues. V lost 0 bases, J lost 2 bases, and 11 bases lay in between. Germline V gene data show CDR1 as MNHNS and CDR2 as SASEGT. CDR3 sequence: CASSEAGGAGNQPQHF. In DNA form, the CDR3 reads TGTGCCAGCAGTGAAGCGGGGGGGGCGGGCAATCAGCCCCAGCATTTT.

This clonotype was detected only once. The rearrangement links TRBV5-1 to TRBJ1-1, with a tentative D call TRBD1 (6 bases). This CDR3 contains 17 residues. Trimming stripped 0 bases from V and 7 bases from J, with 22 bases between. The V gene's germline CDR1 is SGHRS and CDR2 YFSETQ. As DNA, the CDR3 is TGCGCCAGCAGCTTGGCGCTACAGACAGGCCTGGGTGGTGAAGCTTTCTTT. Its protein product is CASSLALQTGLGGEAFF.

CDR3 protein: CSARDSGHSVQHF. Written as DNA, the CDR3 is TGCAGTGCTAGAGATTCAGGACACTCAGTCCAGCATTTT. The chain has TRBV20-1 and TRBJ1-5; the D gene is possibly TRBD1 (5 bases). Germline CDR1 is DFQATT and CDR2 is SNEGSKA (reference sequence). CDR3 length: 13 residues. Trimming pared 0 bases from V and 12 bases from J, leaving 15 bases between.

CDR3 sequence reads: CASSFSGSEKLFF. The CDR3 coding sequence is TGTGCCAGCAGCTTCTCGGGGAGTGAAAAACTGTTTTTT. The chain is built from TRBV7-8 and TRBJ1-4, with D unresolved. The CDR3 has 13 amino acids. V was clipped by 3 bases and J by 7 bases, with 9 bases between them. CDR1 and CDR2 (germline): SGHVS, FQNEAQ. The variable domain in full, completed from reference TRBV7-8 and TRBJ1-4, reads GAGVSQSPRYKVAKRGQDVALRCDPISGHVSLFWYQQALGQGPEFLTYFQNEAQLDKSGLPSDRFFAERPEGSVSTLKIQRTQQEDSAVYLCASSFSGSEKLFFGSGTQLSVL.

This clonotype was found a few times. The chain carries TRBV20-1 and TRBJ1-5; 7 bases match TRBD1. This CDR3 spans 12 amino acids. J was trimmed by 4 bases and V by 6 bases; bases with no gene match: 3. Germline CDR1 is DFQATT and CDR2 is SNEGSKA (reference sequence). CDR3 residues: CSASTGNQPQHF. The CDR3 bases are TGCAGTGCCTCGACAGGGAATCAGCCCCAGCATTTT.

The V gene is TRBV5-1, the J gene TRBJ2-3; 13 nucleotides match TRBD2. The J segment lost 5 bases and the V segment lost 4 bases, leaving 4 bases of the junction unmatched. CDR3 length: 15 residues. Germline lookup yields CDR1 SGHRS and CDR2 YFSETQ. The CDR3 spells CASSGGLAGQDTQYF. DNA of the CDR3: TGCGCCAGCAGCGGGGGACTAGCGGGACAAGATACGCAGTATTTT.

This clonotype turned up a few times. This sequence joins TRBV20-1 and TRBJ2-7; a possible D gene is TRBD1 (5 bases). Per germline, CDR1 DFQATT and CDR2 SNEGSKA (reference sequence). The CDR3 is 13 amino acids. Between the trimmed V and J ends, which lost 2 bases and 4 bases, there was a span of 12 bases. The CDR3 coding sequence is TGCAGTGCTAGACGACAGAGTTTATACGAGCAGTACTTC. Its protein is CSARRQSLYEQYF.

This clonotype was seen at least ten times. The chain joins TRBV7-6 to TRBJ2-7; 7 bases align to TRBD2. This CDR3 region has 17 residues. The ends lost 4 bases at V and 7 bases at J; junction bases unmatched: 19. Germline CDR1 reads SGHVS; CDR2 reads FNYEAQ. CDR3 loop: CASSYKQEAGDPVEQYF. The CDR3 DNA follows: TGTGCCAGCAGCTACAAGCAGGAGGCGGGGGATCCGGTAGAGCAGTACTTC.

The chain has TRBV2 and TRBJ2-7; D is unclear. V shed 10 bases and J shed 0 bases, with 10 bases lying between them. From germline, CDR1 is SNHLY and CDR2 FYNNEI. The CDR3 is made up of 12 amino acids. The CDR3 DNA sequence: TGTGCCAACCGATTCACCTCCTACGAGCAGTACTTC. It yields the protein CANRFTSYEQYF.

The genes are TRBV7-2 and TRBJ2-1, with unresolved D. The V and J ends lost 2 bases and 5 bases respectively, with 19 bases between them. Per the germline V gene, CDR1 is SGHTA and CDR2 is FQGNSA. The length of the CDR3 is 17 residues. The CDR3 nucleotides are TGTGCCAGCAGCTTACTCGCACTCTCCTCGATCAACAATGAGCAGTTCTTC. Protein product: CASSLLALSSINNEQFF.

This clonotype was observed a few times. The chain uses TRBV3-1 and TRBJ2-1, with TRBD2 as a possible D gene (7 bases). V was cut by 1 base and J by 2 bases, with 15 bases left in between. Germline CDR1 LGHDT, CDR2 YNNKEL (reference sequence). CDR3 length equals 17 residues. The CDR3, as DNA: TGTGCCAGCAGCCAAGGGGGGGGCGCGAGGGCCTACAATGAGCAGTTCTTC. Translating it yields CASSQGGGARAYNEQFF.

This clonotype has only a few counts. The V and J genes are TRBV28 and TRBJ2-1, with D possibly being TRBD2 (6 bases). Germline V gene data show CDR1 as MDHEN and CDR2 as SYDVKM. Trimming left V 5 bases short and J 6 bases short, with 20 bases between. CDR3 size: 16 residues. CDR3 amino acids: CASSPPTGGVLNEQFF. The DNA for the CDR3 is TGTGCCAGCAGTCCTCCAACCGGGGGAGTCCTCAATGAGCAGTTCTTC.

The V and J genes are TRBV28 and TRBJ2-1, with TRBD1 identical over 8 bases. CDR1 and CDR2 (germline): MDHEN, SYDVKM. V shed 6 bases and J 1 base; nucleotides not matched to a gene: 2. The CDR3 is made up of 14 amino acids. The CDR3 DNA follows: TGTGCCAGCAGGGGACAGGAGTCCTACAATGAGCAGTTCTTC. Translation gives CASRGQESYNEQFF.

This clonotype has a handful of counts. This chain joins TRBV4-2 and TRBJ2-3; 10 bases line up with TRBD2. The germline gives CDR1 LGHNA, CDR2 YNFKEQ. The ends lost 0 bases at V and 6 bases at J; junction bases unmatched: 9. This CDR3 comprises 17 residues. In nucleotides, the CDR3 is TGTGCCAGCAGCCAAGATTCAAGCGGGAGGGCCACTGATACGCAGTATTTT. The encoded protein is CASSQDSSGRATDTQYF.